The 5 T cell receptor beta chains below come from one sample, sequenced in a study of post-analysis software for immune sequencing data. cDNA libraries of TCR beta carried unique molecular identifiers. TCRdb re-called the PCR reads with MiXCR, one entry per CDR3 protein. The data show 160,000 or so distinct CDR3 sequences, under 40% seen once. Material: blood, obtained after autologous hematopoietic stem cell transplantation. These receptors were obtained from a girl aged 5-17 years with multiple sclerosis.

The DNA for the CDR3 is TGTGCCAGCAGCTTCACCAAAAACATTCAGTACTTC. Residues: CASSFTKNIQYF. The chain links TRBV7-2 to TRBJ2-4; the D is unclear. This CDR3 has 12 residues. V was trimmed by 3 bases and J by 2 bases, leaving 2 bases between them. Germline V gives CDR1 SGHTA, CDR2 FQGNSA.

In its sample, this clonotype was seen many times. This chain uses TRBV29-1 with TRBJ2-3; TRBD2 aligns across 7 bases. The CDR3 is 13 residues long. Germline values: CDR1 SQVTM, CDR2 ANQGSEA. V gave up 7 bases and J gave up 2 bases; unmatched junction bases: 6. CDR3 coding DNA: TGCAGCGGGAAGACTAGCTTCACAGATACGCAGTATTTT. Encoded protein: CSGKTSFTDTQYF.

The V gene is TRBV7-2, the J gene TRBJ2-6, with 7 positions matching TRBD2. The germline V gene has CDR1 SGHTA and CDR2 FQGNSA. This CDR3 comprises 16 residues. Trimming removed 3 bases from V and 1 base from J; junction bases left unmatched: 3. Here the CDR3 reads CASSLAGVSGANVLTF. The CDR3 DNA follows: TGTGCCAGCAGCTTGGCGGGGGTATCTGGGGCCAACGTCCTGACTTTC.

There are a few counts of this clonotype. This rearrangement joins TRBV28 to TRBJ2-2; D unresolved. Germline CDR1 and CDR2: MDHEN and SYDVKM. The CDR3 spans 14 residues. V was pared by 11 bases and J by 0 bases, with 13 bases between. This CDR3 is CAALGQANTGELFF. CDR3 nucleotides: TGTGCCGCCTTAGGGCAAGCGAACACCGGGGAGCTGTTTTTT.

This clonotype was seen a handful of times. The chain uses TRBV18 and TRBJ2-1; 9 bases align to TRBD2. Unmatched junction bases numbered 6, after V lost 0 bases and J lost 9 bases. This CDR3 region has 15 residues. Germline assignment: CDR1 KGHSH and CDR2 LQKENI. This CDR3 is CASSPPAGGSLEQFF. The DNA of the CDR3 is TGTGCCAGCTCACCACCAGCGGGAGGTTCTCTTGAGCAGTTCTTC.